This TCR beta chain was captured by sequencing in a study of control samples from healthy donors and cancer patients. Produced via immunoSEQ multiplex PCR; TCRdb's table is partial and in-frame only. Among some 140,000 clones, 88% were seen once, and the ten largest hold approximately 8.6%. The germline V gene encodes CDR1 MRHNA and CDR2 SNTAGT. The CDR3 runs to 13 residues. The V end was cut by 6 bases, the J end by 7 bases, with 12 bases between. This chain connects TRBV6-4 to TRBJ2-2; no definite D call. Sequenced input: blood. This TCR was sampled from a woman younger than 45 in good health. Written as DNA, the CDR3 is TGTGCCAGCAGCGAGGAAAGAGGCGGGGAGCTGTTTTTT. Its translation is CASSEERGGELFF.